A selection of T cell receptor beta chains follows, all from one sample in a study of blood T cell repertoires in COVID-19. Data came from immunoSEQ multiplex PCR; TCRdb stores just in-frame clones and leaves some out. Of 250,000 to 400,000 clones listed, 90% are singletons. Sequencing used peripheral blood. The receptors were gathered from a woman aged 25 to 39 with COVID-19, enrolled during active disease. CDR3s leave out the opening cysteine and the closing phenylalanine or tryptophan.

J: TRBJ1-1; V: TRBV19; CDR3: ASSYGSRNTEAF
J: TRBJ2-1; V: TRBV10-1; CDR3: ASSEDSQVEQF
J: TRBJ2-1; V: TRBV2; CDR3: ASSELAGARNEQF
J: TRBJ1-2; V: TRBV30; CDR3: AWSVGQGVGYT
J: TRBJ2-1; V: TRBV6-6; CDR3: ASRQTGNGNEQF
J: TRBJ2-5; V: TRBV10-3; CDR3: VISEPQGSEETQY
J: TRBJ2-4; V: TRBV28; CDR3: ASSEDSLGKNIQY
J: TRBJ2-7; V: TRBV5-4; CDR3: ASSLGASGAYEQY
J: TRBJ2-5; V: TRBV29-1; CDR3: SVRVHRDITETQY
J: TRBJ1-1; V: TRBV28; CDR3: ASSPPRVMNTEAF
J: TRBJ1-1; V: TRBV4-2; CDR3: ASSRTGSTEAF
J: TRBJ1-2; V: TRBV6-5; CDR3: ASSGTGGYGYT
J: TRBJ1-5; V: TRBV6-5; CDR3: ASRLDGDQPQH
J: TRBJ2-1; V: TRBV11-2; CDR3: ASSWAALNEQF
J: TRBJ2-3; V: TRBV6-2/TRBV6-3; CDR3: ASSPGQGRTDTQY
J: TRBJ2-5; V: TRBV27; CDR3: ASSLGLPEETQY
J: TRBJ2-2; V: TRBV18; CDR3: ASSPPLFSGNTGELF
J: TRBJ1-2; V: TRBV30; CDR3: AWSVRRLGGHYT
J: TRBJ1-1; V: TRBV30; CDR3: AWSPKTVMNTEAF
J: TRBJ2-2; V: TRBV7-9; CDR3: ASSLAPQGAGELF
J: TRBJ2-3; V: TRBV5-4; CDR3: ASSPGGTDTQY
J: TRBJ2-1; V: TRBV3-1/TRBV3-2; CDR3: ASSQLAGVEQF
J: TRBJ2-3; V: TRBV5-4; CDR3: ASSHRYAGLTDTQY
J: TRBJ2-5; V: TRBV30; CDR3: AWSGVMRGETQY
J: TRBJ2-1; V: TRBV11-3; CDR3: ASSLDSRSSGSYEQF
J: TRBJ2-1; V: TRBV12-5; CDR3: ASDRGRSTSGTSGFLKSYNEQF
J: TRBJ2-7; V: TRBV9; CDR3: ASSAGQGLYEQY
J: TRBJ1-1; V: TRBV6-1; CDR3: ASSEVRTEAF
J: TRBJ1-2; V: TRBV27; CDR3: ASSLGAGISYGYT
J: TRBJ1-2; V: TRBV12-3/TRBV12-4; CDR3: ASSFGDYGYT
J: TRBJ2-2; V: TRBV7-8; CDR3: ASSFQGRNTGELF
J: TRBJ1-5; V: TRBV2; CDR3: ASSEVDRGNQPQH
J: TRBJ2-2; V: TRBV30; CDR3: AWSPLDTGELF
J: TRBJ2-7; V: TRBV4-1; CDR3: ASSALAGGRYEQY
J: TRBJ2-3; V: TRBV7-9; CDR3: ASSFTGGADTQY
J: TRBJ2-7; V: TRBV28; CDR3: ASSPGQSYEQY
J: TRBJ2-3; V: TRBV6-4; CDR3: ASSLSGSESDTQY
J: TRBJ1-5; V: TRBV12-3/TRBV12-4; CDR3: ASSLTGNQPQH
J: TRBJ1-1; V: TRBV27; CDR3: ASSLVWGQGFTEAF
J: TRBJ2-7; V: TRBV6-5; CDR3: ASSYSGGSESYEQY
J: TRBJ1-1; V: TRBV5-1; CDR3: ASSFQGPSEAF
J: TRBJ2-7; V: TRBV5-4; CDR3: ASSWGLAGGGTYEQY
J: TRBJ2-7; V: TRBV5-1; CDR3: ASTLGASGNPGEQY
J: TRBJ1-2; V: TRBV30; CDR3: AWSKGQGALGYT
J: TRBJ2-7; V: TRBV6-2/TRBV6-3; CDR3: ASSLKRLATYEQY
J: TRBJ1-4; V: TRBV6-1; CDR3: ASSELPGQGAGFEKLF
J: TRBJ2-7; V: TRBV28; CDR3: ASSRRDTSYEQY
J: TRBJ1-1; V: TRBV2; CDR3: ASSGVLPRRGVGMNTEAF
J: TRBJ1-5; V: TRBV27; CDR3: ASSLGTENQPQH
J: TRBJ2-5; V: TRBV5-4; CDR3: ASSLSGTGRQETQY
J: TRBJ2-7; V: TRBV18; CDR3: ASSPGTGSYEQY
J: TRBJ2-1; V: TRBV11-3; CDR3: ASSFSGTGNEQF
J: TRBJ2-1; V: TRBV7-3; CDR3: ASSLSGPDNEQF
J: TRBJ2-1; V: TRBV9; CDR3: ASSVTRGEQF
J: TRBJ1-1; V: TRBV27; CDR3: ASSSTPSRRETEAF